The present entry profiles one T cell receptor (beta chain) with its context. A second roughly 6 to 11 cycle PCR used barcoded and J-beta primers. Each cDNA was tagged by a template-switch adaptor containing 12 random nucleotides. TCRdb independently ran MiXCR on the 5' RACE reads; one entry per CDR3 protein. The sample records around 1.5 million distinct CDR3 sequences, roughly a third being singletons. This record comes from a study of blood T cells in healthy people across ages. Losses at the gene ends were 1 base for V and 6 bases for J; bases not matched to a gene: 0. The germline gives CDR1 LGHDT, CDR2 YNNKEL (reference sequence). CDR3 length: 12 residues.

The sample was blood. This TCR came from a young woman in good health. The chain joins TRBV3-1 to TRBJ2-7; TRBD2 aligns across 7 bases. The CDR3 protein is CASSQGTSEQYF. CDR3 nucleotides: TGTGCCAGCAGCCAAGGGACTAGCGAGCAGTACTTC.